These 23 T cell receptor beta chains were all obtained from the same sample, sequenced in a study of CXCR3-negative and CXCR3-positive naive CD8 T cells. UMI labels and 5' RACE were used to prepare the TRB cDNA libraries. TCRdb re-called the 5' RACE reads and gives one entry per CDR3 protein, without DNA. The specimen's table records about 89,000 distinct CDR3 sequences. General study results and limits: Hydrophobicity was higher for TRB CDR3s found in CXCR3-positive naive cells than in CXCR3-negative naive cells.

These TCRs' antigens remain unknown. Sequenced input: naive CXCR3+ CD8+ T cells from blood. The subset was: CD45RO-CCR7+CD27+CD95- naive CD8+ T cells expressing CXCR3 (TNR3+). Receptor source: a human donor in good health. Some clones in this sample may be carry-over from other donors' samples.

The chain combines TRBV9 with TRBJ2-1; absent DNA, TCRdb's TRBD1 call cannot be checked. CDR3 size: 16 residues. Germline CDR1 SGDLS, CDR2 YYNGEE. The CDR3 region is CASSPGWDRGYNDQFF.

V and J are TRBV4-1 and TRBJ2-3; without DNA, the TCRdb call of TRBD2 cannot be checked. CDR1 and CDR2 (germline): MGHRA, YSYEKL. This CDR3 has 18 residues. The CDR3: CASSTPGGAGGPTDTQYF.

This chain uses TRBV19 with TRBJ2-1; with no DNA, the TCRdb D assignment of TRBD2 cannot be verified. From germline, CDR1 is LNHDA and CDR2 SQIVND (reference sequence). This CDR3 region has 15 residues. This CDR3 reads CASSMMAGGYNEQFF.

This rearrangement joins TRBV12-3 or TRBV12-4 to TRBJ2-2; TCRdb names TRBD2, which stays unverified in the absence of DNA. The CDR3 covers 21 residues. CDR3 in amino acids: CASSQPLRLAGGRTNTGELFF.

J is TRBJ1-1 and V is TRBV6-2 or TRBV6-3; no DNA is available, so the TRBD1 call from TCRdb remains unchecked. Looked up from germline, CDR1 is MNHEY and CDR2 is SVGEGT. This CDR3 spans 15 amino acids. CDR3 region: CASSRTGTGYTEAFF.

The CDR3 region is CSAEGQGNTGELFF. The chain links TRBV20-1 to TRBJ2-2; TCRdb reports TRBD1, a call that lacks DNA to check it against. This CDR3 is 14 amino acids long. CDR1 DFQATT and CDR2 SNEGSKA come from the germline V gene (reference sequence).

The chain joins TRBV4-2 to TRBJ1-4. There are 16 residues in the CDR3. The germline gives CDR1 LGHNA, CDR2 YNFKEQ. The CDR3 sequence: CASSQDPPARSEKLFF.

The chain carries TRBV7-9 and TRBJ1-1; TCRdb names TRBD1, which stays unverified in the absence of DNA. From germline, CDR1 is SEHNR and CDR2 FQNEAQ (reference sequence). The CDR3 consists of 14 residues. This CDR3 reads CASWGPGMNTEASF.

The rearrangement links TRBV7-8 to TRBJ2-1; without DNA, the TCRdb call of TRBD1 cannot be checked. This CDR3 region has 15 residues. The V gene's germline CDR1 is SGHVS and CDR2 FQNEAQ. The CDR3 sequence is CASSLLDRGIHEQFF.

The V and J genes are TRBV6-6 and TRBJ2-7; TCRdb outputs TRBD1, but without DNA this stays unchecked. Per germline, CDR1 MNHNY and CDR2 SVGAGI (reference sequence). The length of the CDR3 is 16 residues. The CDR3 loop is CASSPTGGDRGPEQYF.

The J gene is TRBJ2-1, the V gene TRBV9; TCRdb picks TRBD1, but there is no DNA to check that call. In germline, CDR1 is SGDLS, CDR2 YYNGEE. The CDR3 spans 16 residues. The CDR3 region is CASSASSTGNYNEQFF.

This sequence joins TRBV18 and TRBJ2-7; the TRBD1 assignment by TCRdb is unverifiable without DNA. Per the germline V gene, CDR1 is KGHSH and CDR2 is LQKENI. CDR3 length: 17 residues. CDR3 region: CASSNQNGQGRAYEQYF.

The chain's CDR3 is CSVESIGRGETQYF. The rearrangement joins TRBV29-1 to TRBJ2-5; checking the TCRdb D call of TRBD1 is not possible without DNA. Germline CDR1 and CDR2: SQVTM and ANQGSEA. The CDR3 has 14 residues.

The chain combines TRBV4-3 with TRBJ1-1. This CDR3 comprises 15 residues. Germline lookup yields CDR1 LGHNA and CDR2 YSLEER. This CDR3 reads CASSQGVRGGTEAFF.

The chain links TRBV7-9 to TRBJ2-3; the TRBD2 assignment by TCRdb is unverifiable without DNA. Germline values: CDR1 SEHNR, CDR2 FQNEAQ (reference sequence). The CDR3 totals 16 residues. CDR3 amino acids: CASSPRGGEHTDTQYF.

The V call is TRBV29-1, the J call TRBJ1-2; TCRdb outputs TRBD1, but without DNA this stays unchecked. There are 13 residues in the CDR3. Per germline, CDR1 SQVTM and CDR2 ANQGSEA. Here the CDR3 reads CPRDRGPNYGYTF.

The chain links TRBV29-1 to TRBJ2-6; TCRdb returns TRBD2, unconfirmable since there is no DNA. The CDR3 is 16 amino acids. Germline V CDR1 and CDR2: SQVTM, ANQGSEA. CDR3 amino acids: CSVWGGASSGANVLTF.

V gene TRBV27 combines with J gene TRBJ2-1; TCRdb proposes TRBD2, but this gene call is untestable without DNA. CDR3 length: 17 residues. CDR1 and CDR2 from the germline V gene are MNHEY and SMNVEV (reference sequence). The CDR3 sequence: CASSGTSGGPTYNEQFF.

The genes are TRBV14 and TRBJ2-2; absent DNA, TCRdb's TRBD1 call cannot be checked. The CDR3 loop spans 16 amino acids. Germline loops: CDR1 SGHDN, CDR2 FVKESK. CDR3 residues: CASSASTGANTGELFF.

The chain joins TRBV29-1 to TRBJ1-2; the D call of TRBD1 rests on TCRdb alone, since no DNA is present to check it. Germline lookup yields CDR1 SQVTM and CDR2 ANQGSEA. The CDR3 contains 16 residues. CDR3 protein: CSAGRDTTQLNYGYTF.

The chain is built from TRBV6-2 or TRBV6-3 and TRBJ2-3; TCRdb outputs TRBD2, but without DNA this stays unchecked. CDR1 is MNHEY, CDR2 SVGEGT, per germline. The CDR3 covers 14 residues. CDR3 region: CASLASGGADTQYF.

CDR3 in amino acids: CSASLPGQVTYEQYF. The J gene is TRBJ2-7, the V gene TRBV20-1; no DNA is available, so the TRBD1 call from TCRdb remains unchecked. Germline V gives CDR1 DFQATT, CDR2 SNEGSKA (reference sequence). The CDR3 covers 15 residues.

The V and J genes are TRBV4-3 and TRBJ2-1; TCRdb's D call of TRBD1 is untestable without DNA. Germline-derived CDR1 and CDR2 are LGHNA and YSLEER. There are 17 residues in the CDR3. This CDR3 is CASSQEGRTGGYNEQFF.